This T cell receptor beta chain comes out of a study of blood T cell repertoires in COVID-19. On the study more broadly: COVID-19 samples, acute and convalescent, were from the United States, Italy and Spain.

Sequencing used immunoSEQ multiplex PCR; TCRdb keeps in-frame clones, though not all of them. The table lists approximately 190,000 clones, about 80% of them singletons. This clone occurred many times. The trim removed 1 base at V and 6 bases at J, leaving 6 bases unmatched. The CDR3 totals 14 residues. Germline V lookup: CDR1 SGHTA, CDR2 FQGNSA. The chain combines TRBV7-2 with TRBJ2-7, with 7 bases lining up with TRBD1. The source of this sequence is a man younger than 45 with active or convalescent COVID-19. The material sequenced was peripheral blood. In DNA, the CDR3 is TGTGCCAGCAGCTTAGAGACAGGGAATGGCGAGCAGTACTTC. This gives the protein CASSLETGNGEQYF.